This is a list of T cell receptor beta chains from one sample in a study of T cells in Graves' hyperthyroidism and ophthalmopathy. TCRdb passed the multiplex PCR reads through MiXCR, listing each CDR3 protein once. The top ten clones hold under 15% of a sample with approximately 690,000 distinct CDR3 sequences, roughly 15% of them seen once. The sequenced sample was blood. These receptors came from a woman in her forties or fifties with Graves' ophthalmopathy. CDR3s include the opening cysteine and the closing phenylalanine or tryptophan. D genes are given only for firm matches. Size is stated for part of the rows, as once, few or many counts, or as a class when the clone is expanded.

D gene: NA
V gene: TRBV5-1
J gene: TRBJ1-2
clone size: NA
CDR3 protein: CASSSSLGGNYGYTF
CDR3 DNA: TGCGCCAGCAGCTCCTCCCTCGGGGGGAACTATGGCTACACCTTC

D gene: NA
V gene: TRBV5-1
J gene: TRBJ2-3
clone size: many
CDR3 protein: CASSRGNSGPPDTQYF
CDR3 DNA: TGCGCCAGCAGCCGTGGGAACAGTGGACCCCCAGATACGCAGTATTTT

D gene: TRBD1
V gene: TRBV28
J gene: TRBJ1-5
clone size: many
CDR3 protein: CASSRDRVFSNQPQHF
CDR3 DNA: TGTGCCAGCAGCAGGGACAGGGTTTTTAGCAATCAGCCCCAGCATTTT

D gene: NA
V gene: TRBV12-3/TRBV12-4
J gene: TRBJ2-7
clone size: many
CDR3 protein: CASSIRVFEQYF
CDR3 DNA: TGTGCCAGCAGTATCAGGGTCTTCGAGCAGTACTTC

D gene: NA
V gene: TRBV2
J gene: TRBJ1-1
clone size: many
CDR3 protein: CASSGVEAFF
CDR3 DNA: TGTGCCAGCAGTGGGGTTGAAGCTTTCTTT

D gene: TRBD1
V gene: TRBV27
J gene: TRBJ1-6
clone size: few
CDR3 protein: CASRTSWTGSNSPLHF
CDR3 DNA: TGTGCCAGCAGGACGTCGTGGACAGGGAGTAATTCACCCCTCCACTTT

D gene: TRBD2
V gene: TRBV6-2/TRBV6-3
J gene: TRBJ2-5
clone size: NA
CDR3 protein: CASRNLADRQETQYF
CDR3 DNA: TGTGCCAGCAGGAATCTAGCGGATCGCCAAGAGACCCAGTACTTC

D gene: TRBD1
V gene: TRBV29-1
J gene: TRBJ1-1
clone size: many
CDR3 protein: CSETGTAEAFF
CDR3 DNA: TGCAGCGAGACAGGGACGGCTGAAGCTTTCTTT

D gene: TRBD2
V gene: TRBV6-2/TRBV6-3
J gene: TRBJ2-1
clone size: many
CDR3 protein: CASSTLLAGDYNEQFF
CDR3 DNA: TGTGCCAGCAGTACCCTGCTAGCGGGAGACTACAATGAGCAGTTCTTC

D gene: TRBD1
V gene: TRBV6-2/TRBV6-3
J gene: TRBJ2-1
clone size: many
CDR3 protein: CASKQGQGPWASFYNEQFF
CDR3 DNA: TGTGCCAGCAAGCAAGGACAGGGCCCTTGGGCTTCCTTCTACAATGAGCAGTTCTTC

D gene: NA
V gene: TRBV28
J gene: TRBJ1-5
clone size: many
CDR3 protein: CASSLRSGISNQPQHF
CDR3 DNA: TGTGCCAGCAGTTTACGGTCAGGGATAAGCAATCAGCCCCAGCATTTT

D gene: NA
V gene: TRBV7-6
J gene: TRBJ1-2
clone size: NA
CDR3 protein: CASSLAENRDKNYGYTF
CDR3 DNA: TGTGCCAGCAGCTTAGCGGAAAACAGGGACAAGAACTATGGCTACACCTTC

D gene: TRBD2
V gene: TRBV20-1
J gene: TRBJ2-7
clone size: few
CDR3 protein: CSAGTSFYEQYF
CDR3 DNA: TGCAGTGCGGGGACTAGTTTCTACGAGCAGTACTTC

D gene: NA
V gene: TRBV24-1
J gene: TRBJ1-2
clone size: few
CDR3 protein: CATSADGANYGYTF
CDR3 DNA: TGTGCCACCAGTGCCGACGGAGCTAACTATGGCTACACCTTC

D gene: TRBD1
V gene: TRBV28
J gene: TRBJ1-2
clone size: NA
CDR3 protein: CASSFSGQGANGYTF
CDR3 DNA: TGTGCCAGCAGTTTCTCCGGACAGGGGGCGAATGGCTACACCTTC

D gene: NA
V gene: TRBV7-8
J gene: TRBJ1-2
clone size: few
CDR3 protein: CASSFEANNYGYTF
CDR3 DNA: TGTGCCAGCAGCTTCGAAGCCAATAACTATGGCTACACCTTC

D gene: NA
V gene: TRBV6-1
J gene: TRBJ1-1
clone size: many
CDR3 protein: CASSTDSPYTEAFF
CDR3 DNA: TGTGCCAGCAGTACCGACAGTCCATACACTGAAGCTTTCTTT

D gene: TRBD2
V gene: TRBV9
J gene: TRBJ2-5
clone size: few
CDR3 protein: CASSALSGRAAGTQYF
CDR3 DNA: TGTGCCAGCAGCGCCCTTAGCGGGAGGGCCGCCGGGACCCAGTACTTC

D gene: NA
V gene: TRBV20-1
J gene: TRBJ2-5
clone size: NA
CDR3 protein: CSAKGPAETQYF
CDR3 DNA: TGCAGTGCTAAGGGACCGGCGGAGACCCAGTACTTC

D gene: TRBD2
V gene: TRBV25-1
J gene: TRBJ2-3
clone size: NA
CDR3 protein: CASSELGGGRVADTQYF
CDR3 DNA: TGTGCCAGCAGTGAATTGGGAGGCGGGAGGGTTGCAGATACGCAGTATTTT

D gene: NA
V gene: TRBV10-3
J gene: TRBJ2-3
clone size: NA
CDR3 protein: CALSIGGSSSDTQYF
CDR3 DNA: TGTGCCCTCTCTATAGGGGGAAGCAGCTCAGATACGCAGTATTTT

D gene: NA
V gene: TRBV12-3/TRBV12-4
J gene: TRBJ1-2
clone size: many
CDR3 protein: CASSFHTRGYGYTF
CDR3 DNA: TGTGCCAGCAGTTTTCACACCCGGGGTTATGGCTACACCTTC

D gene: TRBD1
V gene: TRBV5-6
J gene: TRBJ1-6
clone size: NA
CDR3 protein: CASSFWTGGTYSPLHF
CDR3 DNA: TGTGCCAGCAGCTTTTGGACAGGGGGGACATATTCACCCCTCCACTTT

D gene: NA
V gene: TRBV28
J gene: TRBJ2-1
clone size: many
CDR3 protein: CASSSISETLEQFF
CDR3 DNA: TGTGCCAGCAGCTCAATATCAGAGACCCTTGAGCAGTTCTTC

D gene: NA
V gene: TRBV20-1
J gene: TRBJ1-5
clone size: NA
CDR3 protein: CSAQPGVYSNQPQHF
CDR3 DNA: TGCAGTGCTCAACCAGGGGTATATAGCAATCAGCCCCAGCATTTT

D gene: NA
V gene: TRBV29-1
J gene: TRBJ2-3
clone size: many
CDR3 protein: CSVKDSGADTQYF
CDR3 DNA: TGCAGCGTTAAGGACTCAGGGGCAGATACGCAGTATTTT

D gene: NA
V gene: TRBV28
J gene: TRBJ1-6
clone size: many
CDR3 protein: CASSARTVQNSPLHF
CDR3 DNA: TGTGCCAGCAGTGCCCGGACAGTTCAAAATTCACCCCTCCACTTT

D gene: NA
V gene: TRBV28
J gene: TRBJ2-7
clone size: NA
CDR3 protein: CASSWGAYEQYF
CDR3 DNA: TGTGCCAGCAGTTGGGGGGCCTACGAGCAGTACTTC